Below are 22 T cell receptor beta chains sequenced from a single sample in a study of shared clonotypes between healthy human individuals. Here immunoSEQ multiplex PCR was the method, and the copy in TCRdb shows in-frame clones only, minus some. The sample carries roughly 2.4 million clones, approximately 94% recorded once. The material sequenced was naive CD4+ T cells sorted from blood. Indicated subset: CD45RA+ positively selected. These receptors were obtained from a man younger than 35 in good health.

The chain recombines TRBV19 with TRBJ1-2; a weak D match, TRBD1 (6 bases). Germline V lookup: CDR1 LNHDA, CDR2 SQIVND (reference sequence). The germline V and J ends were trimmed by 5 bases and 8 bases, with 15 bases remaining between them. This CDR3 contains 13 residues. The CDR3 DNA is TGTGCCAGTAGTTTTCGACAGGCGGCGGGCTACACCTTC. It translates to CASSFRQAAGYTF.

In this sample, this clone turned up once. The genes are TRBV4-3 and TRBJ2-7; the match to TRBD1 covers 12 bases. Germline lookup yields CDR1 LGHNA and CDR2 YSLEER. The CDR3 has 15 residues. The J segment lost 1 base and the V segment lost 3 bases, leaving 1 base of the junction unmatched. CDR3 in DNA: TGCGCCAGCAGCCAGGGACAGGGGGCGTCCTACGAGCAGTACTTC. Translated, it gives CASSQGQGASYEQYF.

This clone was counted a few times. The chain is built from TRBV10-3 and TRBJ1-3; a possible D gene is TRBD2 (7 bases). TRBJ2-2 explains the end of the DNA better; the J call may be wrong. Germline V gene lookup returns CDR1 ENHRY and CDR2 SYGVKD. The CDR3 extends over 17 amino acids. The CDR3 loop reads CAISGATSRGGTGELFF. CDR3 nucleotides: TGTGCCATCAGTGGTGCGACTAGCAGGGGTGGGACCGGGGAGCTGTTTTTT.

The gene calls are TRBV19 and TRBJ2-6, with D maybe TRBD1 (6 bases). The CDR3 length is 16 residues. V was shortened by 1 base and J by 1 base, with 8 bases between the two germline ends. In germline, CDR1 is LNHDA, CDR2 SQIVND (reference sequence). The CDR3 DNA reads TGTGCCAGTAGTATAGTTACAGGGTCTGGGGCCAACGTCCTGACTTTC. It yields the protein CASSIVTGSGANVLTF. The full variable domain, in which reference TRBV19 and TRBJ2-6 provide the parts outside the CDR3, is DGGITQSPKYLFRKEGQNVTLSCEQNLNHDAMYWYRQDPGQGLRLIYYSQIVNDFQKGDIAEGYSVSREKKESFPLTVTSAQKNPTAFYLCASSIVTGSGANVLTFGAGSRLTVL.

J is TRBJ2-2 and V is TRBV5-1; D perhaps matches TRBD1 (8 bases). V lost 3 bases and J 2 bases, leaving 14 bases between the germline ends. Germline V gene sequence: CDR1 SGHRS, CDR2 YFSETQ. CDR3 size: 16 residues. The CDR3 loop is CASSSHRGGNTGELFF. DNA for the CDR3: TGCGCCAGCAGCTCCCACAGGGGGGGAAACACCGGGGAGCTGTTTTTT.

The rearrangement links TRBV5-1 to TRBJ1-1, with D possibly being TRBD1 (5 bases). Germline CDR1 reads SGHRS; CDR2 reads YFSETQ. Trimming removed 4 bases at V and 5 bases at J, with 9 bases between. CDR3 length: 12 residues. CDR3 sequence reads: CASSRDGTEAFF. In DNA form, the CDR3 reads TGCGCCAGCAGCCGGGACGGTACTGAAGCTTTCTTT.

This rearrangement joins TRBV25-1 to TRBJ2-2, with TRBD1 matching over 12 bases. The V gene end was trimmed by 5 bases and the J gene end by 6 bases; junction bases not matched to a gene: 4. This CDR3 spans 15 amino acids. In germline, CDR1 is MGHDK, CDR2 SYGVNS. This CDR3 reads CASSPGTGGSGELFF. CDR3 nucleotides: TGTGCCAGCAGTCCCGGGACAGGGGGCTCCGGGGAGCTGTTTTTT.

CDR3 bases: TGCGCCAGCAGCCCCAGACTGGCGTTAGCCGGGGAGCTGTTTTTT. Protein sequence: CASSPRLALAGELFF. The V gene is TRBV5-1, the J gene TRBJ2-2; D is unresolved. Germline V CDR1 and CDR2: SGHRS, YFSETQ. V shed 4 bases and J shed 6 bases, with 16 bases lying between them. CDR3 length equals 15 residues.

This chain connects TRBV9 to TRBJ2-5; 14 nucleotides line up with TRBD2. V lost 0 bases to trimming and J lost 5 bases; unmatched junction nucleotides: 6. CDR1 and CDR2 from the germline V gene are SGDLS and YYNGEE. This CDR3 region has 17 residues. The CDR3 DNA follows: TGTGCCAGCAGCGTAGGACTAGCGGGAGGGGATGGGGAGACCCAGTACTTC. Its protein product is CASSVGLAGGDGETQYF. Using reference TRBV9 and TRBJ2-5 for the parts outside the CDR3, the full variable domain is DSGVTQTPKHLITATGQRVTLRCSPRSGDLSVYWYQQSLDQGLQFLIQYYNGEERAKGNILERFSAQQFPDLHSELNLSSLELGDSALYFCASSVGLAGGDGETQYFGPGTRLLVL.

The chain employs TRBV28 and TRBJ1-2, with D tentatively TRBD1 (5 bases). The germline gives CDR1 MDHEN, CDR2 SYDVKM. Trimming took off 5 bases at V and 8 bases at J, with 21 bases between the two ends. The CDR3 spans 15 residues. The CDR3 loop reads CASSLSRQGVPGYTF. CDR3 coding DNA: TGTGCCAGCAGTCTTTCGAGGCAGGGAGTACCCGGCTACACCTTC.

A remark on this clone: This CDR3 is also generated by other DNA sequences in the sample. The chain joins TRBV6-1 to TRBJ1-5; TRBD1 is a possible D gene (6 bases). V was trimmed by 5 bases and J by 4 bases, leaving 9 bases between them. Germline-derived CDR1 and CDR2 are MNHNS and SASEGT. CDR3 size: 13 residues. Here the CDR3 DNA reads TGTGCCAGCAGTCAAACAGGGAATCAGCCCCAGCATTTT. Translating gives CASSQTGNQPQHF.

The chain recombines TRBV2 with TRBJ2-7, with TRBD1 matching over 10 bases. V lost 6 bases to trimming and J lost 4 bases; unmatched junction nucleotides: 18. The CDR3 has 18 residues. Germline CDR1 reads SNHLY; CDR2 reads FYNNEI. In DNA form, the CDR3 reads TGTGCCAGCAGGCGGGGACAGGGGATCTTCAATACCTTTTACGAGCAGTACTTC. Translated: CASRRGQGIFNTFYEQYF.

The chain employs TRBV30 and TRBJ2-7; no clear D. V lost 0 bases to trimming and J lost 3 bases, with 9 bases between them. Per the germline V gene, CDR1 is GTSNPN and CDR2 is SVGIG (reference sequence). The CDR3 extends over 13 amino acids. CDR3 sequence (DNA): TGTGCCTGGAGTGTAATCAGCTACTACGAGCAGTACTTC. The encoded protein is CAWSVISYYEQYF.

V usage is TRBV10-1 and J usage is TRBJ1-1; no reliable D call. The V and J ends lost 0 bases and 10 bases respectively, with 15 bases between them. In germline, CDR1 is WNHNN, CDR2 SYGVQD (reference sequence). CDR3 length: 14 amino acids. This CDR3 reads CASSESNLNLGAFF. The CDR3 DNA reads as TGCGCCAGCAGTGAGTCGAATCTGAACCTGGGAGCTTTCTTT.

V usage is TRBV19 and J usage is TRBJ1-5, with 10 bases fitting TRBD1. Germline loops: CDR1 LNHDA, CDR2 SQIVND (reference sequence). Trimming removed 5 bases from V and 6 bases from J; junction bases left unmatched: 7. CDR3 length: 15 amino acids. The CDR3 bases are TGTGCCAGTAGTGATACGGGACAGGGGAGTCAGCCCCAGCATTTT. It translates to CASSDTGQGSQPQHF. Supplemented by reference TRBV19 and TRBJ1-5, the full variable domain reads DGGITQSPKYLFRKEGQNVTLSCEQNLNHDAMYWYRQDPGQGLRLIYYSQIVNDFQKGDIAEGYSVSREKKESFPLTVTSAQKNPTAFYLCASSDTGQGSQPQHFGDGTRLSIL.

The chain joins TRBV29-1 to TRBJ2-3, with D perhaps given as TRBD1 or TRBD2 (5 bases each). Germline V CDR1 and CDR2: SQVTM, ANQGSEA. V lost 6 bases and J 0 bases, leaving 16 bases between the germline ends. The CDR3 runs to 15 residues. CDR3 sequence reads: CSVSGARLSTDTQYF. CDR3 DNA sequence: TGCAGCGTGTCCGGGGCGCGCTTAAGCACAGATACGCAGTATTTT.

The V and J genes are TRBV7-2 and TRBJ1-1; 9 nucleotides line up with TRBD1. The CDR3 spans 14 residues. V lost 6 bases to trimming and J lost 3 bases; unmatched junction nucleotides: 5. In germline, CDR1 is SGHTA, CDR2 FQGNSA. The CDR3 protein is CASRSRQGDTEAFF. The CDR3, as DNA: TGTGCCAGCAGATCTCGACAGGGGGACACTGAAGCTTTCTTT.

The chain links TRBV7-2 to TRBJ2-7; 9 bases align to TRBD2. The ends lost 1 base at V and 3 bases at J; junction bases unmatched: 7. Germline V gene sequence: CDR1 SGHTA, CDR2 FQGNSA. This CDR3 spans 16 amino acids. The CDR3 here is CASSLGLAGTLYEQYF. The CDR3 DNA reads as TGTGCCAGCAGCTTAGGCCTAGCGGGGACTCTCTACGAGCAGTACTTC.

The table lists this clone with a count of one. The rearrangement links TRBV13 to TRBJ2-7, with 12 bases fitting TRBD1. With 6 bases clipped from V and 4 bases from J, the junction kept 13 bases outside the gene matches. Germline CDR1 is PRHDT and CDR2 is FYEKMQ (reference sequence). The CDR3 loop spans 17 amino acids. The CDR3 DNA sequence: TGTGCCAGCAGTCACACGCCGGGACAGGGGGCAAAATACGAGCAGTACTTC. This codes for CASSHTPGQGAKYEQYF.

This sequence joins TRBV4-1 and TRBJ1-2; D gene unclear. With 0 bases removed from V and 4 bases from J, the gap between germline ends came to 12 bases. Germline loops: CDR1 MGHRA, CDR2 YSYEKL. The CDR3 extends over 15 amino acids. The CDR3 spells CASSQEVEGFYGYTF. CDR3 DNA: TGCGCCAGCAGCCAAGAGGTGGAGGGCTTCTATGGCTACACCTTC.

This clone was recorded once. The CDR3 DNA follows: TGTGCCAGCAGCTTAGCGGAGAGCTCCTACAATGAGCAGTTCTTC. This codes for CASSLAESSYNEQFF. The chain links TRBV7-2 to TRBJ2-1; D uncertain. CDR1 and CDR2 from the germline V gene are SGHTA and FQGNSA. Trimming removed 0 bases at V and 0 bases at J, with 6 bases between. The length of the CDR3 is 15 residues. The variable domain in full, completed from reference TRBV7-2 and TRBJ2-1, reads GAGVSQSPSNKVTEKGKDVELRCDPISGHTALYWYRQSLGQGLEFLIYFQGNSAPDKSGLPSDRFSAERTGGSVSTLTIQRTQQEDSAVYLCASSLAESSYNEQFFGPGTRLTVL.

Only one count was recorded for this clone. The chain carries TRBV11-2 and TRBJ2-3; D is tentatively TRBD1 or TRBD2 (5 bases each). This CDR3 has 18 amino acids. Between the trimmed V and J ends, which lost 0 bases and 0 bases, there was a span of 16 bases. Germline V gene data show CDR1 as SGHAT and CDR2 as FQNNGV. The CDR3 sequence is CASSLDGAPRTSTDTQYF. The CDR3 bases are TGTGCCAGCAGCTTAGACGGGGCACCCCGCACAAGCACAGATACGCAGTATTTT.